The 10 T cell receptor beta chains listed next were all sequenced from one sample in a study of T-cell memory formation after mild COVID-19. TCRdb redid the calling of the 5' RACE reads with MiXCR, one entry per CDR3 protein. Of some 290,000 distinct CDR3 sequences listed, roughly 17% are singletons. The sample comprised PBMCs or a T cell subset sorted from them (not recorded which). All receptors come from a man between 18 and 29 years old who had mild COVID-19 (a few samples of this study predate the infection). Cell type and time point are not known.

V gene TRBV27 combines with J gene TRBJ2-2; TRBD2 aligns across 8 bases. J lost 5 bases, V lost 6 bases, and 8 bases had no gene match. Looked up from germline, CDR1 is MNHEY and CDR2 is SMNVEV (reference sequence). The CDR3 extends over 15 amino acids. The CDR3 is CASSYARGATGELFF. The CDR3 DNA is TGTGCCAGCAGCTACGCGCGGGGGGCGACCGGGGAGCTGTTTTTT.

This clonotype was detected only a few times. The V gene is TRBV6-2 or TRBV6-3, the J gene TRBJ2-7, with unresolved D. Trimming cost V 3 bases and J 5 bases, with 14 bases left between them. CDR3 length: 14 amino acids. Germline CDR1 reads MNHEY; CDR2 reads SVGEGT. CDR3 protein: CASSYQPRSNEQYF. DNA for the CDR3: TGTGCCAGCAGTTATCAACCCCGTTCGAACGAGCAGTACTTC.

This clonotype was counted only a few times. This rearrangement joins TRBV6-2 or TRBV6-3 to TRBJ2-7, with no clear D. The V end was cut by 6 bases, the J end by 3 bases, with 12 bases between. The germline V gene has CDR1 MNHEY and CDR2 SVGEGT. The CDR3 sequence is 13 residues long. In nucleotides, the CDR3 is TGTGCCAGCAGAACGTCGTCACTCTACGAGCAGTACTTC. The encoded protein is CASRTSSLYEQYF.

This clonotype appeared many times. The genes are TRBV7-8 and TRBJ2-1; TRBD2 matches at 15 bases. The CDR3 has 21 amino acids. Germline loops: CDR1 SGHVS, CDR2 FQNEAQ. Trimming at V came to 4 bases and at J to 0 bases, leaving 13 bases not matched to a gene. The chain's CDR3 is CASSSQLRTSGGASSYNEQFF. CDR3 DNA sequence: TGTGCCAGCAGCTCCCAGCTACGGACTAGCGGGGGGGCAAGCTCCTACAATGAGCAGTTCTTC.

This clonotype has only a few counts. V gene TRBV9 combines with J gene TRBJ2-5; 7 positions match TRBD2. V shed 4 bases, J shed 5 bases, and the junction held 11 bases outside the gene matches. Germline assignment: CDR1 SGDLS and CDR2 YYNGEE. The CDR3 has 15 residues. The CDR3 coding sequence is TGTGCCAGCAGCCCCACGGGAGGCCCCTGGGAGACCCAGTACTTC. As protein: CASSPTGGPWETQYF. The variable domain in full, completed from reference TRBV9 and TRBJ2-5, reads DSGVTQTPKHLITATGQRVTLRCSPRSGDLSVYWYQQSLDQGLQFLIQYYNGEERAKGNILERFSAQQFPDLHSELNLSSLELGDSALYFCASSPTGGPWETQYFGPGTRLLVL.

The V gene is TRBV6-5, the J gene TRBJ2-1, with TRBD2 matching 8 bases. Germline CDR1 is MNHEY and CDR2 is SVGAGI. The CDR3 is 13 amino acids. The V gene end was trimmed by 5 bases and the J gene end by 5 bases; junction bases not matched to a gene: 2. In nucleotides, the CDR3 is TGTGCCAGCAGTCGCGGGAGGCACAATGAGCAGTTCTTC. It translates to CASSRGRHNEQFF.

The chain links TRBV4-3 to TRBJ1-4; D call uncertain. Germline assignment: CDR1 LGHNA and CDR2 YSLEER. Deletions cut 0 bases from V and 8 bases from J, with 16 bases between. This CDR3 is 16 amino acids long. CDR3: CASSQDLRGQKEKLFF. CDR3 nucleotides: TGCGCCAGCAGCCAAGATCTGCGGGGTCAGAAGGAAAAACTGTTTTTT.

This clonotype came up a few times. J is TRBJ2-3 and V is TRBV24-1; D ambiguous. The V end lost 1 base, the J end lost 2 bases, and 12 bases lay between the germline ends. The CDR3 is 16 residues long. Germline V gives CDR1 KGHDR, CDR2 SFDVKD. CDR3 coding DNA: TGTGCCACCAGTGATTTCGCTAGGTCTGACACAGATACGCAGTATTTT. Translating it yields CATSDFARSDTDTQYF.

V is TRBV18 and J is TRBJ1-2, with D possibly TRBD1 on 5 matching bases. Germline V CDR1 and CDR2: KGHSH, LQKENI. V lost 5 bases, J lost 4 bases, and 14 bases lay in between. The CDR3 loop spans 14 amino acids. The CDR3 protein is CASSSFTGLYGYTF. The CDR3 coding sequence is TGTGCCAGCTCATCTTTTACAGGACTCTATGGCTACACCTTC.

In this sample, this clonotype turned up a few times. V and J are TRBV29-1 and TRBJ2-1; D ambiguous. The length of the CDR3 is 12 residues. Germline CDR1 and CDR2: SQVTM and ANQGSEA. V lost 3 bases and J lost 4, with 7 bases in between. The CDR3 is CSVDGYYNEQFF. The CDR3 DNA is TGCAGCGTTGATGGTTATTACAATGAGCAGTTCTTC.